Below are 30 T cell receptor beta chains sequenced from a single sample in a study of low-dose radiotherapy and immunotherapy resistance in tumors. Both TCRalpha and TCRbeta chains were reverse transcribed with V-gene-specific primers. For amplifying TCRs, the PCR ran for approximately 21 cycles with Phusion, which was used together with a constant-region primer and the adapter on the V primers. TCRdb itself ran the reads through MiXCR, one entry per CDR3 protein. The table has some 10,000 distinct CDR3 sequences, approximately 42% seen once. Receptors were obtained from a human donor with advanced metastatic prostate, ovarian, gallbladder or colorectal cancer (not recorded which). This table probably holds off-target reads from a library built for another chain.

The table lists this clonotype with a few counts. The chain employs TRBV12-3 or TRBV12-4 and TRBJ2-3; D may be TRBD2 (5 bases). The CDR3 runs 15 residues. The V and J ends lost 10 bases and 1 base respectively, with 18 bases between them. DNA for the CDR3: TGTGCCACCCGCCTCTCCAGCGGTGGCACAGATACGCAGTATTTT. It is translated as CATRLSSGGTDTQYF.

Within the sample, this clonotype is medium-sized. This rearrangement joins TRBV5-1 to TRBJ1-5; perhaps TRBD1 as D (6 bases). This CDR3 has 14 residues. The ends were cut back, 8 bases at V and 3 bases at J, with 15 bases in the middle. CDR1 and CDR2 from the germline V gene are SGHRS and YFSETQ. Written as DNA, the CDR3 is TGCGCCAGTAGCCCCGGACAGAACAATCAGCCCCAGCATTTT. This sequence encodes CASSPGQNNQPQHF.

CDR3 protein: CASSLRGTPDTQYF. DNA for the CDR3: TGTGCCAGCAGCTTAAGGGGGACTCCGGATACGCAGTATTTT. The rearrangement joins TRBV5-8 to TRBJ2-3; D assignment may be TRBD1 or TRBD2 (6 bases each). The CDR3 length is 14 residues. The V gene's germline CDR1 is SGHTS and CDR2 YDEGEE. The V and J ends lost 2 bases and 6 bases respectively, with 13 bases between them. The whole variable domain, remainder taken from reference TRBV5-8 and TRBJ2-3, is EAGVTQSPTHLIKTRGQQATLRCSPISGHTSVYWYQQALGLGLQFLLWYDEGEERNRGNFPPRFSGRQFPNYSSELNVNALELEDSALYLCASSLRGTPDTQYFGPGTRLTVL.

J is TRBJ1-1 and V is TRBV2; D is undetermined. Trimming left V 9 bases short and J 2 bases short, with 16 bases between. Germline V gene data show CDR1 as SNHLY and CDR2 as FYNNEI. This CDR3 region has 14 residues. In nucleotides, the CDR3 is TGTGCCAGTGTATTACGGGTATCTAACACTGAAGCTTTCTTT. It specifies CASVLRVSNTEAFF.

V is TRBV2 and J is TRBJ2-5; D is undetermined. The CDR3 length is 10 residues. From germline, CDR1 is SNHLY and CDR2 FYNNEI. V was trimmed by 3 bases and J by 7 bases, leaving 3 bases between them. CDR3 residues: CASSDGTQYF. CDR3 DNA: TGTGCCAGCAGTGATGGGACCCAGTACTTC.

This clonotype turned up a few times. The gene calls are TRBV20-1 and TRBJ1-6, with D perhaps TRBD1 (5 bases). Looked up from germline, CDR1 is DFQATT and CDR2 is SNEGSKA (reference sequence). The V and J ends lost 0 bases and 7 bases respectively, with 13 bases between them. The CDR3 has 15 amino acids. The CDR3 loop reads CSARDLRKGNSPLHF. CDR3 nucleotide sequence: TGCAGTGCTAGAGATTTGAGGAAGGGGAATTCACCCCTCCACTTT.

The chain recombines TRBV28 with TRBJ2-1, with 11 positions matching TRBD2. The CDR3 consists of 14 residues. Per germline, CDR1 MDHEN and CDR2 SYDVKM. The trim removed 7 bases at V and 9 bases at J, leaving 8 bases unmatched. The CDR3: CASNLLAGGGEQFF. CDR3 nucleotide sequence: TGTGCCAGCAACCTCCTAGCGGGGGGTGGTGAGCAGTTCTTC.

The chain employs TRBV2 and TRBJ2-5, with D maybe TRBD1 (6 bases). Germline CDR1 and CDR2: SNHLY and FYNNEI. The CDR3 runs 14 residues. The V end was cut by 7 bases, the J end by 1 base, with 13 bases between. CDR3 protein: CASTLSGVQETQYF. For the CDR3, the DNA is TGTGCCAGCACGTTGTCAGGGGTCCAAGAGACCCAGTACTTC.

V and J are TRBV6-1 and TRBJ2-1, with D perhaps TRBD1 (5 bases). Germline V gene sequence: CDR1 MNHNS, CDR2 SASEGT. V lost 3 bases, J lost 4 bases, and 16 bases lay in between. There are 16 residues in the CDR3. This CDR3 is CASSETDIFGYNEQFF. For the CDR3, the DNA is TGTGCCAGCAGTGAGACAGACATATTTGGATACAATGAGCAGTTCTTC.

This clonotype was found a few times. V gene TRBV6-2 or TRBV6-3 combines with J gene TRBJ2-7; a possible D gene is TRBD1 (6 bases). The germline gives CDR1 MNHEY, CDR2 SVGEGT. This CDR3 has 15 residues. V lost 5 bases and J 2 bases, leaving 16 bases between the germline ends. This CDR3 reads CASSPVDRPPYEQYF. CDR3 sequence (DNA): TGTGCCAGCAGTCCGGTGGACAGACCACCCTACGAGCAGTACTTC.

The CDR3 sequence: CASNTVLANSPLHF. The CDR3 DNA reads as TGTGCCAGTAATACGGTTTTGGCGAATTCACCCCTCCACTTT. The chain combines TRBV19 with TRBJ1-6; D remains unclear. Trimming removed 7 bases at V and 7 bases at J, with 14 bases between. The CDR3 length is 14 residues. CDR1 and CDR2 from the germline V gene are LNHDA and SQIVND (reference sequence).

This clonotype was seen a few times. The chain carries TRBV2 and TRBJ1-6; D is ambiguous. Per germline, CDR1 SNHLY and CDR2 FYNNEI. Between the trimmed V and J ends, which lost 2 bases and 6 bases, there was a span of 14 bases. CDR3 length: 16 amino acids. The CDR3, as DNA: TGTGCCAGCAGTGAAAGTGATATTTACACTAATTCACCCCTCCACTTT. This gives the protein CASSESDIYTNSPLHF.

The genes are TRBV7-2 and TRBJ1-2, with D possibly TRBD1 on 5 matching bases. CDR3 length: 14 amino acids. V lost 4 bases to trimming and J lost 4 bases, with 13 bases between them. The germline V gene has CDR1 SGHTA and CDR2 FQGNSA. In DNA form, the CDR3 reads TGTGCCAGCAGCTCCAGGGTGATGAGCTATGGCTACACCTTC. Translation: CASSSRVMSYGYTF.

Only a few counts were recorded for this clonotype. The rearrangement links TRBV5-1 to TRBJ2-7; 10 bases fit TRBD2. V lost 5 bases and J lost 3; bases outside the gene matches: 5. The CDR3 is made up of 14 amino acids. Germline CDR1 SGHRS, CDR2 YFSETQ. The CDR3 is CASRTGTSVYEQYF. The CDR3 DNA follows: TGCGCCAGCAGAACCGGGACTAGCGTCTACGAGCAGTACTTC.

The chain recombines TRBV6-8 with TRBJ2-7; 7 bases are a match to TRBD2. Germline V gene data show CDR1 as MNHGY and CDR2 as SAAAGT. Germline trimming cut 6 bases from V and 5 bases from J; bases unmatched to any gene: 13. The CDR3 sequence is 15 residues long. The CDR3 region is CASRHGGGDANEQYF. The CDR3 DNA is TGTGCCAGCAGGCATGGGGGAGGGGATGCGAACGAGCAGTACTTC.

The chain has TRBV28 and TRBJ1-2, with D possibly matching TRBD1 (6 bases). Trimming removed 5 bases from V and 4 bases from J, with 14 bases in between. Germline lookup yields CDR1 MDHEN and CDR2 SYDVKM. The CDR3 consists of 14 residues. As DNA, the CDR3 is TGTGCCAGCAGTCGTCCCGGGGGCAGCTATGGCTACACCTTC. Amino acids: CASSRPGGSYGYTF.

Here the CDR3 reads CASSYSAGDLEQYF. The CDR3 nucleotides read TGTGCCAGCAGTTACTCGGCGGGGGACTTAGAGCAGTACTTC. This chain uses TRBV6-2 or TRBV6-3 with TRBJ2-7; TRBD2 agrees at 7 bases. The V and J ends lost 0 bases and 7 bases, in that order; junction bases with no gene match: 6. CDR1 and CDR2 (germline): MNHEY, SVGEGT. The CDR3 runs 14 residues.

The table lists this clonotype with a few counts. The V gene is TRBV4-2, the J gene TRBJ2-1; D is possibly TRBD2 (6 bases). V was pared by 1 base and J by 6 bases, with 10 bases between. CDR3 length equals 14 residues. In germline, CDR1 is LGHNA, CDR2 YNFKEQ. The CDR3, as DNA: TGTGCCAGCAGCCAAGTCGGCGGGGTCAATGAGCAGTTCTTC. Translating gives CASSQVGGVNEQFF.

V gene TRBV7-2 combines with J gene TRBJ1-1; D remains unclear. The CDR3 covers 13 residues. Germline lookup yields CDR1 SGHTA and CDR2 FQGNSA. Trimming shortened V by 8 bases and J by 0 bases, and 10 bases separated the two germline ends. The CDR3 reads CASALGLNTEAFF. In nucleotides, the CDR3 is TGTGCCAGCGCCCTGGGCCTGAACACTGAAGCTTTCTTT.

The chain joins TRBV6-6 to TRBJ2-3, with TRBD2 identical over 9 bases. Per the germline V gene, CDR1 is MNHNY and CDR2 is SVGAGI (reference sequence). Trimming removed 5 bases from V and 2 bases from J; junction bases left unmatched: 5. This CDR3 has 15 residues. The CDR3 nucleotides read TGTGCCAGCAGTAATGAGCGGGGGGTCACAGATACGCAGTATTTT. Encoded protein: CASSNERGVTDTQYF.

By share, this clonotype ranks as medium-sized. V gene TRBV5-1 combines with J gene TRBJ1-1, with D uncertain. This CDR3 comprises 13 residues. Germline-derived CDR1 and CDR2 are SGHRS and YFSETQ. V was cut by 1 base and J by 0 bases, with 4 bases left in between. For the CDR3, the DNA is TGCGCCAGCAGCTTGAGGCTGAACACTGAAGCTTTCTTT. It translates to CASSLRLNTEAFF. Using reference TRBV5-1 and TRBJ1-1 for the parts outside the CDR3, the full variable domain is KAGVTQTPRYLIKTRGQQVTLSCSPISGHRSVSWYQQTPGQGLQFLFEYFSETQRNKGNFPGRFSGRQFSNSRSEMNVSTLELGDSALYLCASSLRLNTEAFFGQGTRLTVV.

The chain has TRBV6-2 or TRBV6-3 and TRBJ1-1; D remains ambiguous. The CDR3 consists of 13 residues. V was clipped by 2 bases and J by 2 bases, with 6 bases between them. CDR1 is MNHEY and CDR2 is SVGEGT in the germline V gene. As DNA, the CDR3 is TGTGCCAGCAGTTACACCGGAAACACTGAAGCTTTCTTT. Protein product: CASSYTGNTEAFF.

By sample fraction, this clonotype is medium-sized. This rearrangement joins TRBV28 to TRBJ2-7, with D maybe TRBD2 (6 bases). V lost 6 bases, J lost 0 bases, and 12 bases lay in between. The length of the CDR3 is 14 residues. Looked up from germline, CDR1 is MDHEN and CDR2 is SYDVKM. The CDR3 coding sequence is TGTGCCAGCAGCGGGGACTCATCCTCCTACGAGCAGTACTTC. It codes for CASSGDSSSYEQYF.

V and J are TRBV4-2 and TRBJ2-1; 9 nucleotides line up with TRBD2. Germline V gene lookup returns CDR1 LGHNA and CDR2 YNFKEQ. The CDR3 has 12 amino acids. V gave up 10 bases and J gave up 10 bases; unmatched junction bases: 8. The CDR3 loop is CATRGGYGEQFF. For the CDR3, the DNA is TGTGCCACGCGGGGGGGCTACGGGGAGCAGTTCTTC.

The rearrangement joins TRBV6-8 to TRBJ2-7, with 9 bases matching TRBD1. In germline, CDR1 is MNHGY, CDR2 SAAAGT. This CDR3 region has 14 residues. The V and J ends lost 7 bases and 1 base, in that order; junction bases with no gene match: 5. CDR3 in DNA: TGTGCCAGCAAGAGGGACAGGGCTTCCTACGAGCAGTACTTC. Amino acids: CASKRDRASYEQYF.

This clonotype was counted once. The V call is TRBV11-2, the J call TRBJ2-1; no firm D call. The CDR3 length is 14 residues. The germline gives CDR1 SGHAT, CDR2 FQNNGV. V lost 5 bases to trimming and J lost 6 bases, with 14 bases between them. CDR3 DNA sequence: TGTGCCAGCAGCCCCTGGCTAGGCCCCAATGAGCAGTTCTTC. This sequence encodes CASSPWLGPNEQFF. Looking up the rest from reference TRBV11-2 and TRBJ2-1 gives the full variable domain: EAGVAQSPRYKIIEKRQSVAFWCNPISGHATLYWYQQILGQGPKLLIQFQNNGVVDDSQLPKDRFSAERLKGVDSTLKIQPAKLEDSAVYLCASSPWLGPNEQFFGPGTRLTVL.

This clonotype has just a few counts. The rearrangement uses TRBV13 and TRBJ2-7, with 10 bases fitting TRBD2. This CDR3 has 15 residues. Per germline, CDR1 PRHDT and CDR2 FYEKMQ (reference sequence). V trimming: 4 bases; J trimming: 2 bases; junction bases outside the gene matches: 5. The CDR3 protein is CASSSRTSGAYEQYF. The CDR3 DNA reads TGTGCCAGCAGCTCCCGGACTAGCGGCGCCTACGAGCAGTACTTC.

There are a few counts of this clonotype. The CDR3: CASSRDRVNTEAFF. In DNA form, the CDR3 reads TGTGCCAGCTCTCGAGACAGGGTTAACACTGAAGCTTTCTTT. The chain uses TRBV18 and TRBJ1-1; 7 bases are a match to TRBD1. The CDR3 spans 14 residues. The germline V gene encodes CDR1 KGHSH and CDR2 LQKENI. The V segment lost 6 bases and the J segment 2 bases; nucleotides outside the gene matches: 6.

CDR3 nucleotides: TGTGCCAGCAGAGATACGGTAGGGCAGTTCTTC. It codes for CASRDTVGQFF. The chain links TRBV6-5 to TRBJ2-1; D unresolved. The CDR3 covers 11 residues. The germline CDR1 and CDR2 sequences are MNHEY and SVGAGI. V was clipped by 6 bases and J by 12 bases, with 12 bases between them.

For the CDR3, the DNA is TGCGCCAGCAGTATTGGGGGTGCTTCCATTGAAGCTTTCTTT. Translation gives CASSIGGASIEAFF. The chain carries TRBV5-1 and TRBJ1-1, with D possibly being TRBD1 (5 bases). CDR1 and CDR2 from the germline V gene are SGHRS and YFSETQ. This CDR3 contains 14 residues. V was shortened by 5 bases and J by 7 bases, with 18 bases between the two germline ends.